Below are 24 T cell receptor beta chains sequenced from a single sample in a study of blood T cell repertoires in COVID-19. Clones were sequenced by immunoSEQ multiplex PCR, and TCRdb holds only the in-frame ones, with some missing. Among 100,000 or so clones listed, approximately 93% were seen once. Material for sequencing was peripheral blood. The receptors here all came from a man aged 55 to 69 with acute or convalescent COVID-19.

The chain is built from TRBV7-9 and TRBJ1-2; perhaps TRBD1 as D (5 bases). Trimming shortened V by 0 bases and J by 4 bases, and 9 bases separated the two germline ends. CDR1 and CDR2 (germline): SEHNR, FQNEAQ (reference sequence). The CDR3 is 14 residues long. The CDR3 DNA sequence: TGTGCCAGCAGCTTAGCGGCAGGGCCCTATGGCTACACCTTC. It codes for CASSLAAGPYGYTF.

The chain recombines TRBV28 with TRBJ2-3; TRBD2 agrees at 8 bases. J lost 1 base, V lost 3 bases, and 6 bases had no gene match. In germline, CDR1 is MDHEN, CDR2 SYDVKM. There are 16 residues in the CDR3. The CDR3 DNA follows: TGTGCCAGCAGTTTCTCGACGGGAGGGGGCACAGATACGCAGTATTTT. Translated, it gives CASSFSTGGGTDTQYF.

The V and J genes are TRBV5-1 and TRBJ1-2; 7 bases are shared with TRBD1. Germline V lookup: CDR1 SGHRS, CDR2 YFSETQ. There are 16 residues in the CDR3. The junction had 10 bases not matched to a gene; V was cut back by 4 bases and J by 1 base. CDR3 protein: CASSRDSPSVNYGYTF. CDR3 nucleotide sequence: TGCGCCAGCAGCAGGGACAGTCCTTCTGTTAACTATGGCTACACCTTC.

V usage is TRBV6-5 and J usage is TRBJ1-5, with 8 bases fitting TRBD1. The trim removed 6 bases at V and 7 bases at J, leaving 8 bases unmatched. This CDR3 is 14 amino acids long. Looked up from germline, CDR1 is MNHEY and CDR2 is SVGAGI. The CDR3 DNA is TGTGCCAGCAGACGACAGGGGAGTGAGCAGCCCCAGCATTTT. This sequence encodes CASRRQGSEQPQHF.

V and J are TRBV5-1 and TRBJ1-5, with a possible D match to TRBD1 (5 bases). Trimming shortened V by 4 bases and J by 3 bases, and 14 bases separated the two germline ends. CDR3 length equals 15 residues. CDR1 is SGHRS, CDR2 YFSETQ, per germline. CDR3: CASSPAGVSNQPQHF. The CDR3 coding sequence is TGCGCCAGCAGCCCGGCGGGGGTCTCCAATCAGCCCCAGCATTTT.

This chain connects TRBV9 to TRBJ2-3; D might be TRBD1 (5 bases). CDR3 length equals 14 residues. The germline gives CDR1 SGDLS, CDR2 YYNGEE. Trimming took 4 bases from V and 0 from J, leaving 9 bases between them. In nucleotides, the CDR3 is TGTGCCAGCAGCTTGGGGCCTAGCACAGATACGCAGTATTTT. This encodes CASSLGPSTDTQYF.

The gene calls are TRBV4-1 and TRBJ1-1; perhaps TRBD1 as D (5 bases). This CDR3 has 15 residues. Germline CDR1 reads MGHRA; CDR2 reads YSYEKL. The V end was cut by 3 bases, the J end by 0 bases, with 11 bases between. The DNA of the CDR3 is TGCGCCAGCAGCCAGAGAGAACAGGTGAACACTGAAGCTTTCTTT. Protein sequence: CASSQREQVNTEAFF.

The DNA of the CDR3 is TGCGCCAGCGTTTTAGCGGGAGGGGGAAATGAGCAGTTCTTC. This codes for CASVLAGGGNEQFF. The rearrangement joins TRBV10-2 to TRBJ2-1; 11 bases are a match to TRBD2. Germline V lookup: CDR1 WSHSY, CDR2 SAAADI. The CDR3 spans 14 residues. Unmatched junction bases numbered 7, after V lost 8 bases and J lost 7 bases.

The chain links TRBV4-1 to TRBJ1-5; TRBD1 might be the D (6 bases). Per the germline V gene, CDR1 is MGHRA and CDR2 is YSYEKL. The CDR3 length is 18 residues. V was cut by 0 bases and J by 1 base, with 16 bases left in between. The CDR3 nucleotides read TGCGCCAGCAGCCAAGATTTTGGGGGGGCTGGAAGCAATCAGCCCCAGCATTTT. Residues: CASSQDFGGAGSNQPQHF.

Here the CDR3 reads CASSWAGGGEQFF. CDR3 in DNA: TGTGCCAGCAGTTGGGCGGGAGGGGGTGAGCAGTTCTTC. V usage is TRBV12-3 or TRBV12-4 and J usage is TRBJ2-1; TRBD2 agrees at 9 bases. V shed 4 bases and J 9 bases; nucleotides not matched to a gene: 4. This CDR3 is built from 13 residues.

The gene calls are TRBV19 and TRBJ1-5; maybe TRBD1 (5 bases). V lost 7 bases to trimming and J lost 7 bases, with 23 bases between them. Germline V gene data show CDR1 as LNHDA and CDR2 as SQIVND (reference sequence). The CDR3 sequence is 16 residues long. The CDR3 coding sequence is TGTGCCAGTACCCTCACTTTTGGGGCTCCAATACAGCCCCAGCATTTT. Its translation: CASTLTFGAPIQPQHF.

V gene TRBV6-5 combines with J gene TRBJ2-5, with D perhaps matching TRBD1 (6 bases). The CDR3 has 15 amino acids. Trimming shortened V by 6 bases and J by 0 bases, and 14 bases separated the two germline ends. Looked up from germline, CDR1 is MNHEY and CDR2 is SVGAGI. The CDR3 sequence is CASRTTGQYQETQYF. CDR3 nucleotides: TGTGCCAGCAGAACCACCGGACAGTACCAAGAGACCCAGTACTTC.

V usage is TRBV2 and J usage is TRBJ2-7; 7 nucleotides align to TRBD1. The germline CDR1 and CDR2 sequences are SNHLY and FYNNEI. This CDR3 spans 14 amino acids. The J segment lost 7 bases and the V segment lost 2 bases, leaving 8 bases of the junction unmatched. The CDR3 nucleotides are TGTGCCAGCAGTGAAAACAGGGGTGTGGGAGAGCAGTACTTC. Amino acids: CASSENRGVGEQYF.

J is TRBJ1-2 and V is TRBV2; TRBD1 aligns across 7 bases. Losses at the gene ends were 3 bases for V and 5 bases for J; bases not matched to a gene: 0. This CDR3 has 12 residues. CDR1 is SNHLY, CDR2 FYNNEI, per germline. The CDR3 DNA sequence: TGTGCCAGCAGTGAGACAGGGTATGGCTACACCTTC. Translating gives CASSETGYGYTF.

The V and J genes are TRBV28 and TRBJ1-5; 9 nucleotides line up with TRBD1. The V and J ends lost 6 bases and 6 bases, in that order; junction bases with no gene match: 3. From germline, CDR1 is MDHEN and CDR2 SYDVKM. This CDR3 contains 13 residues. The CDR3 DNA is TGTGCCAGCAGGACAGGGGGGGGTCAGCCCCAGCATTTT. This encodes CASRTGGGQPQHF.

The rearrangement uses TRBV7-8 and TRBJ1-1; D possibly corresponds to TRBD1 (6 bases). The germline V and J ends were trimmed by 0 bases and 2 bases, with 10 bases remaining between them. Looked up from germline, CDR1 is SGHVS and CDR2 is FQNEAQ. The CDR3 is 15 residues long. The CDR3 spells CASSLAPGHNTEAFF. CDR3 bases: TGTGCCAGCAGCTTAGCCCCGGGACATAACACTGAAGCTTTCTTT.

The gene calls are TRBV5-1 and TRBJ2-1; 10 bases are shared with TRBD2. The V segment lost 3 bases and the J segment 4 bases; nucleotides outside the gene matches: 4. Germline values: CDR1 SGHRS, CDR2 YFSETQ. This CDR3 is built from 15 residues. The CDR3, as DNA: TGCGCCAGCAGCTCTCGAGCGGGAGGGTACAATGAGCAGTTCTTC. Residues: CASSSRAGGYNEQFF.

This chain links TRBV15 with TRBJ2-7; 9 positions match TRBD1. The germline gives CDR1 LNHNV, CDR2 YYDKDF (reference sequence). The CDR3 loop spans 15 amino acids. V dropped 5 bases and J dropped 4; count of bases not matched to a gene: 9. The CDR3 sequence: CATSFGTGSAYEQYF. The DNA of the CDR3 is TGTGCCACCAGCTTCGGGACAGGGTCTGCGTACGAGCAGTACTTC.

The chain recombines TRBV5-1 with TRBJ1-1; 8 bases agree with TRBD1. Germline values: CDR1 SGHRS, CDR2 YFSETQ. The V and J ends lost 3 bases and 1 base, in that order; junction bases with no gene match: 2. The CDR3 covers 14 residues. CDR3 region: CASSWGQENTEAFF. The CDR3 DNA sequence: TGCGCCAGCAGCTGGGGACAGGAGAACACTGAAGCTTTCTTT.

V gene TRBV7-2 combines with J gene TRBJ1-1; TRBD1 matches at 7 bases. The CDR3 totals 14 residues. The germline gives CDR1 SGHTA, CDR2 FQGNSA. J lost 1 base, V lost 3 bases, and 2 bases had no gene match. The CDR3 here is CASSFQGGNTEAFF. CDR3 nucleotide sequence: TGTGCCAGCAGCTTTCAGGGGGGGAACACTGAAGCTTTCTTT. The full variable domain, its missing parts supplied by reference TRBV7-2 and TRBJ1-1, is GAGVSQSPSNKVTEKGKDVELRCDPISGHTALYWYRQSLGQGLEFLIYFQGNSAPDKSGLPSDRFSAERTGGSVSTLTIQRTQQEDSAVYLCASSFQGGNTEAFFGQGTRLTVV.

J is TRBJ2-7 and V is TRBV2; TRBD2 is a possible D gene (5 bases). Germline CDR1 and CDR2: SNHLY and FYNNEI. The CDR3 totals 15 residues. V was clipped by 7 bases and J by 2 bases, with 18 bases between them. In nucleotides, the CDR3 is TGTGCCAGCACCTTAACCCCCAGCGGAGCCTACGAGCAGTACTTC. This encodes CASTLTPSGAYEQYF.

In the case of this clone: Other nucleotide sequences from this sample produce the same CDR3. V gene TRBV2 combines with J gene TRBJ2-7, with 12 bases fitting TRBD2. Germline-derived CDR1 and CDR2 are SNHLY and FYNNEI. This CDR3 comprises 14 residues. Germline trimming cut 3 bases from V and 4 bases from J; bases unmatched to any gene: 1. CDR3 protein: CASSETSGSYEQYF. In DNA, the CDR3 is TGTGCCAGCAGTGAGACTAGCGGGAGTTACGAGCAGTACTTC.

The gene calls are TRBV28 and TRBJ1-4, with 9 bases that match TRBD1. The V gene end was trimmed by 3 bases and the J gene end by 8 bases; junction bases not matched to a gene: 19. This CDR3 has 19 residues. Germline values: CDR1 MDHEN, CDR2 SYDVKM. The CDR3 nucleotides read TGTGCCAGCAGTTTCGGGGTAGGACAGGGGAATGTTTTTATGGAAAAACTGTTTTTT. Protein: CASSFGVGQGNVFMEKLFF. Full variable domain (outside the CDR3, taken from reference TRBV28 and TRBJ1-4): DVKVTQSSRYLVKRTGEKVFLECVQDMDHENMFWYRQDPGLGLRLIYFSYDVKMKEKGDIPEGYSVSREKKERFSLILESASTNQTSMYLCASSFGVGQGNVFMEKLFFGSGTQLSVL.

This clone was detected only a few times. Other DNA sequences in this specimen translate into the identical CDR3. V gene TRBV6-4 combines with J gene TRBJ2-1; a possible D gene is TRBD2 (5 bases). Germline V gives CDR1 MRHNA, CDR2 SNTAGT. This CDR3 is 15 amino acids long. V was shortened by 3 bases and J by 0 bases, with 9 bases between the two germline ends. CDR3 residues: CASSDSSGSYNEQFF. CDR3 DNA: TGTGCCAGCAGTGATTCCAGCGGCTCCTACAATGAGCAGTTCTTC.